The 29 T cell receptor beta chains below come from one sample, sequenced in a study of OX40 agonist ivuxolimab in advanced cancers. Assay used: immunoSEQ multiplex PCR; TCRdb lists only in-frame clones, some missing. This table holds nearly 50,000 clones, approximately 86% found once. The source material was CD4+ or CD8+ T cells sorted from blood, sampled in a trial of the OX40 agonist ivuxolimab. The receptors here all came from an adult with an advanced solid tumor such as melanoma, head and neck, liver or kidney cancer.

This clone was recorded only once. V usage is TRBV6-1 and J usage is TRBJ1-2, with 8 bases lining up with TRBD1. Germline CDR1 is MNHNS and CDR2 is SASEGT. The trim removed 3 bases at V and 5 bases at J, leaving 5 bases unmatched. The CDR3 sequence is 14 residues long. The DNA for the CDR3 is TGTGCCAGCAGTGAGACAGGGGCAGGGTATGGCTACACCTTC. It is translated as CASSETGAGYGYTF.

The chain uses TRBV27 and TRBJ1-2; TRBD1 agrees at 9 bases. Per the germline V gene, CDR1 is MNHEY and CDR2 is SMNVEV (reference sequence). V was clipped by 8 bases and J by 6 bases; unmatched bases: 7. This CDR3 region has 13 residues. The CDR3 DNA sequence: TGTGCCAGCGGGCGACAGGGGGGCCATGGCTACACCTTC. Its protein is CASGRQGGHGYTF.

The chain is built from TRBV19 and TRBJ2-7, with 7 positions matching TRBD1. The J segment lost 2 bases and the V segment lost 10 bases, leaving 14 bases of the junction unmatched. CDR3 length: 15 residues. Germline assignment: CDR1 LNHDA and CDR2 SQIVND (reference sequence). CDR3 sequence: CATSLGPGQTYEQYF. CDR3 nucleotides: TGTGCCACCTCACTAGGACCGGGACAGACCTACGAGCAGTACTTC. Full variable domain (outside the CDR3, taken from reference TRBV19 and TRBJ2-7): DGGITQSPKYLFRKEGQNVTLSCEQNLNHDAMYWYRQDPGQGLRLIYYSQIVNDFQKGDIAEGYSVSREKKESFPLTVTSAQKNPTAFYLCATSLGPGQTYEQYFGPGTRLTVT.

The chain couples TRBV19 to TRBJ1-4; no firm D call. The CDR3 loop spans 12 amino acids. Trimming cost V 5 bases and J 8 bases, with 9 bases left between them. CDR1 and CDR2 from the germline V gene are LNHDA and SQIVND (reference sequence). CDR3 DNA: TGTGCCAGTAGTCCCGTAGGGGAAAAACTGTTTTTT. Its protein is CASSPVGEKLFF.

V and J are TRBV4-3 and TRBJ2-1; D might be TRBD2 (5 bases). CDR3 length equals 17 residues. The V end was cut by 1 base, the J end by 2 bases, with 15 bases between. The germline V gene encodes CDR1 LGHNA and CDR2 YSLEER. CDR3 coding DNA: TGCGCCAGCAGCCAAGGGATTCGGGATCCCGCCTACAATGAGCAGTTCTTC. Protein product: CASSQGIRDPAYNEQFF.

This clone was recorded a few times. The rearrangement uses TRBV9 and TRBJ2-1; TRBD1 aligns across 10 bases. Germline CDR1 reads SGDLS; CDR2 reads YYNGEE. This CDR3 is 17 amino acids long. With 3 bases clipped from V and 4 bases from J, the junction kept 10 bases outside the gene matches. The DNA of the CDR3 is TGTGCCAGCAGCGCTGGACCGGGACAGGGGACTTACAATGAGCAGTTCTTC. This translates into CASSAGPGQGTYNEQFF.

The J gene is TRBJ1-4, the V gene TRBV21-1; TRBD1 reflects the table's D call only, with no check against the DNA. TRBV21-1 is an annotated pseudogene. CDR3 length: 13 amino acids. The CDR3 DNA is TGTGCCCTCGCAAAGGGGGCTAGTGAAAAACTGTTTTTT. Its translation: CALAKGASEKLFF.

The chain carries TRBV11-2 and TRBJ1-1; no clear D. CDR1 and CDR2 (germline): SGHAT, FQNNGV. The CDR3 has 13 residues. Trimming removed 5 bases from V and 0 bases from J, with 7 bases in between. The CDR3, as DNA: TGTGCCAGCAGCCCGACCCTGAACACTGAAGCTTTCTTT. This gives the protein CASSPTLNTEAFF.

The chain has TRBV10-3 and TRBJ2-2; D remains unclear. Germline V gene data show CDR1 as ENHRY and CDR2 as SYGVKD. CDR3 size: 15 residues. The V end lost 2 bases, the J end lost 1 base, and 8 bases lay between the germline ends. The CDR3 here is CAISETVLNTGELFF. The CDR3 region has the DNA TGTGCCATCAGTGAGACAGTGTTGAACACCGGGGAGCTGTTTTTT.

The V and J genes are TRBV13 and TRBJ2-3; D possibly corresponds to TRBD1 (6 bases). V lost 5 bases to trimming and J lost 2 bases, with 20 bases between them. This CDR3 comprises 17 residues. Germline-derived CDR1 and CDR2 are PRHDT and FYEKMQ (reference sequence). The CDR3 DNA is TGTGCCAGCAGCGGAAGTGGTTGGACAGAAATCACAGATACGCAGTATTTT. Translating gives CASSGSGWTEITDTQYF. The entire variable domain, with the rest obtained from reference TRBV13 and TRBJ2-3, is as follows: AAGVIQSPRHLIKEKRETATLKCYPIPRHDTVYWYQQGPGQDPQFLISFYEKMQSDKGSIPDRFSAQQFSDYHSELNMSSLELGDSALYFCASSGSGWTEITDTQYFGPGTRLTVL.

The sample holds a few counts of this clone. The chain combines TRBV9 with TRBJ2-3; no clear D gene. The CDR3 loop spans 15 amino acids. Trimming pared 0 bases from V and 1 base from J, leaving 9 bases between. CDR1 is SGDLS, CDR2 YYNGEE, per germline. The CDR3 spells CASSVGSWGTDTQYF. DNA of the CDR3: TGTGCCAGCAGCGTAGGTAGTTGGGGCACAGATACGCAGTATTTT.

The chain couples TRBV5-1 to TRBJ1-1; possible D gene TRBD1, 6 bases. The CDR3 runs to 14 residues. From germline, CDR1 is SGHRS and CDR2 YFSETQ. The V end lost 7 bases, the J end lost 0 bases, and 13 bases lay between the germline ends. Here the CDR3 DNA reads TGCGCCAGCGGGCAGGGGAGCTTGAACACTGAAGCTTTCTTT. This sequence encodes CASGQGSLNTEAFF. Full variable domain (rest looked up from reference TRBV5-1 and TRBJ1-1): KAGVTQTPRYLIKTRGQQVTLSCSPISGHRSVSWYQQTPGQGLQFLFEYFSETQRNKGNFPGRFSGRQFSNSRSEMNVSTLELGDSALYLCASGQGSLNTEAFFGQGTRLTVV.

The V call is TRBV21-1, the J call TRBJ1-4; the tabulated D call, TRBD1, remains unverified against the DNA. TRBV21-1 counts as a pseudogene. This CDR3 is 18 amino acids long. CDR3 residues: CASSKLGRTDRRYEKLFF. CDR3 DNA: TGTGCCAGCAGCAAACTAGGGCGGACAGACCGACGGTATGAAAAACTGTTTTTT.

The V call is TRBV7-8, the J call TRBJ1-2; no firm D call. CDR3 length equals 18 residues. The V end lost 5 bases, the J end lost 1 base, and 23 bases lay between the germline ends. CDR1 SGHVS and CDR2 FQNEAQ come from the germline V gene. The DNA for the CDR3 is TGTGCCAGCAGCCCAGTTCTTATCCAGCTACTAGATAACTATGGCTACACCTTC. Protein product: CASSPVLIQLLDNYGYTF.

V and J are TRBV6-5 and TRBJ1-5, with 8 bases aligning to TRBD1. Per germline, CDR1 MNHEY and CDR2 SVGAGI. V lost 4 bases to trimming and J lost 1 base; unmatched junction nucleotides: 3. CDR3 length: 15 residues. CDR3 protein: CASSSYRGSNQPQHF. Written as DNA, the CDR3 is TGTGCCAGCAGTTCTTACAGGGGGAGCAATCAGCCCCAGCATTTT.

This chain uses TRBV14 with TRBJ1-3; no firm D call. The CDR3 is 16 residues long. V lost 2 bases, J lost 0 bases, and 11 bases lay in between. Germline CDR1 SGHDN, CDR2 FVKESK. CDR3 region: CASSQFQTSSGNTIYF. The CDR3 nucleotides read TGTGCCAGCAGCCAATTTCAAACGAGCTCTGGAAACACCATATATTTT.

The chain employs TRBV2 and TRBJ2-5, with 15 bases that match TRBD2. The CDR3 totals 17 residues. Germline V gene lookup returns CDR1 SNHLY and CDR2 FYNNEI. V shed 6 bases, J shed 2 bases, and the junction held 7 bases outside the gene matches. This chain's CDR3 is CASRLGLAGGPQETQYF. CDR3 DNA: TGTGCCAGCAGACTGGGACTAGCGGGGGGCCCACAAGAGACCCAGTACTTC.

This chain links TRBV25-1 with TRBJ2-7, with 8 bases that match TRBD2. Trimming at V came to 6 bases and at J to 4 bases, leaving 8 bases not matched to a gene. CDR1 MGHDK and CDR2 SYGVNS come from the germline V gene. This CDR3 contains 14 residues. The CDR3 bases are TGTGCCAGCAGCACACCGGGACTAGGATACGAGCAGTACTTC. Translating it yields CASSTPGLGYEQYF.

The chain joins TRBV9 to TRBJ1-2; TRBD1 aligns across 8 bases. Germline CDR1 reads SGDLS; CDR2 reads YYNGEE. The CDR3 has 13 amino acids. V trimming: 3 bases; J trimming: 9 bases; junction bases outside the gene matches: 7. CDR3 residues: CASSDGQGFRYTF. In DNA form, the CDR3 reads TGTGCCAGCAGCGACGGACAGGGATTCCGCTACACCTTC.

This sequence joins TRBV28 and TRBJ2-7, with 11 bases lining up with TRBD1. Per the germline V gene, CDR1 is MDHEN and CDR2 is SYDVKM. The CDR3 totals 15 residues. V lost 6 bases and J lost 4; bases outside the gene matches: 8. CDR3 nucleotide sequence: TGTGCCAGCAGCCGGACAGGGGGCATCCCTTACGAGCAGTACTTC. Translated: CASSRTGGIPYEQYF.

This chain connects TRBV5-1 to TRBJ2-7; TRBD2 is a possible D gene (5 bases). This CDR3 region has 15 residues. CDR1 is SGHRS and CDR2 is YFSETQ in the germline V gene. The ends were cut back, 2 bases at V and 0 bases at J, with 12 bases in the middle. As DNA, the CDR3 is TGCGCCAGCAGCTTAGAGTCGGGGAGCTCCTACGAGCAGTACTTC. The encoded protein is CASSLESGSSYEQYF.

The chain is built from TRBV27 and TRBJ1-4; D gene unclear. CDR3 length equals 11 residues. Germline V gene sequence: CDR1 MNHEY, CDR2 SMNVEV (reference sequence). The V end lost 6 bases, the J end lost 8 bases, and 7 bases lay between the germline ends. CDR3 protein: CASSFGEKLFF. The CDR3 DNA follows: TGTGCCAGCAGCTTTGGAGAAAAACTGTTTTTT.

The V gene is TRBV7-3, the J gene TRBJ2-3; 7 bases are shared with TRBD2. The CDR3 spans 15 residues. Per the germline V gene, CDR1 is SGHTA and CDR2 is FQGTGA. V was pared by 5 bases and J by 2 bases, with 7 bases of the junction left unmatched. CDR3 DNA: TGTGCCAGCAGCCCCTCGGGACTATTCACAGATACGCAGTATTTT. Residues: CASSPSGLFTDTQYF.

The CDR3 nucleotides are TGTGCCATCAGTGAGGGCAACTCTGGGGCCAACGTCCTGACTTTC. Its protein is CAISEGNSGANVLTF. V usage is TRBV10-3 and J usage is TRBJ2-6; D gene unclear. The CDR3 has 15 residues. V lost 2 bases, J lost 0 bases, and 5 bases lay in between. Germline V lookup: CDR1 ENHRY, CDR2 SYGVKD.

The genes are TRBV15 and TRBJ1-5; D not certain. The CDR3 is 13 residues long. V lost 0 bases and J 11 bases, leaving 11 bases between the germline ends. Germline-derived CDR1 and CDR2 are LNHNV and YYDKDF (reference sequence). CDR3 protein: CATSRDEIAAQHF. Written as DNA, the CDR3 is TGTGCCACCAGCAGAGATGAGATCGCGGCCCAGCATTTT.

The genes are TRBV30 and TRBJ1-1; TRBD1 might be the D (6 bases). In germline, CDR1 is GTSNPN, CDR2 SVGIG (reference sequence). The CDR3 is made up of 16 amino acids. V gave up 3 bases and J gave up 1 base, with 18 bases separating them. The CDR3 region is CAWRGHLGGQNTEAFF. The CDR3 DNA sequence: TGTGCCTGGAGGGGTCATCTTGGGGGCCAGAACACTGAAGCTTTCTTT.

The CDR3 coding sequence is TGTGCCTGGAGTGCCTTAAGGACAGGGTATGGCTACACCTTC. Translated, it gives CAWSALRTGYGYTF. The chain carries TRBV30 and TRBJ1-2, with 8 bases fitting TRBD1. V lost 1 base, J lost 5 bases, and 6 bases stayed unmatched. The CDR3 sequence is 14 residues long. Germline-derived CDR1 and CDR2 are GTSNPN and SVGIG (reference sequence).

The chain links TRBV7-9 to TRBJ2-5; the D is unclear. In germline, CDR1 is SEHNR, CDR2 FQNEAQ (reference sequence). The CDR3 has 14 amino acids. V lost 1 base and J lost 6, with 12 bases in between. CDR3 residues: CASSLVAGGQTQYF. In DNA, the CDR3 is TGTGCCAGCAGCTTAGTTGCTGGCGGACAGACCCAGTACTTC.

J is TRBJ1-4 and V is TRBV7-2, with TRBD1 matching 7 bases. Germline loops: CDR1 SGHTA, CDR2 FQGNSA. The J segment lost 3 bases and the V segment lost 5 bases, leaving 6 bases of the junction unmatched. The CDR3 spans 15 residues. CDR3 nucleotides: TGTGCCAGCAGCCCCCGACAGGGCCCTAATGAAAAACTGTTTTTT. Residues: CASSPRQGPNEKLFF. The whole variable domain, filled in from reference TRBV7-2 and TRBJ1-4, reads GAGVSQSPSNKVTEKGKDVELRCDPISGHTALYWYRQSLGQGLEFLIYFQGNSAPDKSGLPSDRFSAERTGGSVSTLTIQRTQQEDSAVYLCASSPRQGPNEKLFFGSGTQLSVL.